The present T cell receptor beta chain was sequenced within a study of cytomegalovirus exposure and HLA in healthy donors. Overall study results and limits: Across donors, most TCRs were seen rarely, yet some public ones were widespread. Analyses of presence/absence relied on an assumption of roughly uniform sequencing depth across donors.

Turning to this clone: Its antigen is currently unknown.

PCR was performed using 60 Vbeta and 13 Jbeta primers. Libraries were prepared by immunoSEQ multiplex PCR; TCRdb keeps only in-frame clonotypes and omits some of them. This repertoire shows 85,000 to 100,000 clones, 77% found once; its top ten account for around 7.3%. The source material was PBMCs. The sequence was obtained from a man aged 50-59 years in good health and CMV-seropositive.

In nucleotides, the CDR3 is TGTGCCAGCAGCTTTTCACAGGGGGCTGAAAAACTGTTTTTT. Amino acid sequence: CASSFSQGAEKLFF. The chain couples TRBV11-2 to TRBJ1-4, with 9 bases fitting TRBD1. Unmatched junction bases numbered 3, after V lost 3 bases and J lost 7 bases. This CDR3 has 14 residues. CDR1 and CDR2 from the germline V gene are SGHAT and FQNNGV.